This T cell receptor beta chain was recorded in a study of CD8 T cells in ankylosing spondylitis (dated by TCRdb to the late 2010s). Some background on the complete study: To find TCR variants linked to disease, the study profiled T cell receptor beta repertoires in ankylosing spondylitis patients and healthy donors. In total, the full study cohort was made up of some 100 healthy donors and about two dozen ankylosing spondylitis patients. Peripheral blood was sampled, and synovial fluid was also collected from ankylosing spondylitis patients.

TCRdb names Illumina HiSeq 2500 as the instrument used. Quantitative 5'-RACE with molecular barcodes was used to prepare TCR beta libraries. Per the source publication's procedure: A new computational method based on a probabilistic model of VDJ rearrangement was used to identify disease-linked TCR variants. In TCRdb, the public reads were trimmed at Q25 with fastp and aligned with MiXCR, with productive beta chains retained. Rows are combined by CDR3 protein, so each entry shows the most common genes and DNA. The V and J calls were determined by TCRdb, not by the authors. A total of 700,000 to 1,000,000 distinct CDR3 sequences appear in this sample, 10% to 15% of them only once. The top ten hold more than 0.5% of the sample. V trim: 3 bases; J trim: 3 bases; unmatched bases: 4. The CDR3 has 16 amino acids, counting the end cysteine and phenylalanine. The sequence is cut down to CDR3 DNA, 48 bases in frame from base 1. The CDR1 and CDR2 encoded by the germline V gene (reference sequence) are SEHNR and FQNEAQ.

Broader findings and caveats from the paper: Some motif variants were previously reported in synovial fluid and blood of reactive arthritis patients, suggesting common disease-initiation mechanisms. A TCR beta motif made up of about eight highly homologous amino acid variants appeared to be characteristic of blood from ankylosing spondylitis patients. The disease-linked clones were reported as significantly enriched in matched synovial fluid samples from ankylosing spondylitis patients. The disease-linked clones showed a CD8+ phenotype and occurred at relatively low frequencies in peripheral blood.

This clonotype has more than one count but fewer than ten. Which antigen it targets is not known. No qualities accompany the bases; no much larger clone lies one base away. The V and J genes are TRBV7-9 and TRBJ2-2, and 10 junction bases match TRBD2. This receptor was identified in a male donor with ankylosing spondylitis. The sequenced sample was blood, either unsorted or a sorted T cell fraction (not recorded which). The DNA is TGTGCCAGCAGCTTCGGGACTAGCGCCTACACCGGGGAGCTGTTTTTT. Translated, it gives CASSFGTSAYTGELFF.